This T cell receptor (beta chain) was sequenced for a study of response to subunit inactivated influenza vaccine. Study-wide results and caveats: The authors proposed limited new T cell recruitment per seasonal influenza vaccination.

There are 11 residues in the CDR3. V was pared by 4 bases and J by 3 bases, with 4 bases between. From germline, CDR1 is SQVTM and CDR2 ANQGSEA. TCRdb processed the RT-PCR reads anew with MiXCR; each CDR3 protein has one entry. The table includes 170,000 or so distinct CDR3 sequences, about 10% detected once. Points on this clonotype: What it binds is not known.

This receptor was identified in a man aged 50 to 69 who received an inactivated influenza vaccine. The chain carries TRBV29-1 and TRBJ2-1; D gene unclear. The sample here was CD8+ T cells sorted from PBMCs, taken less than 25 months after vaccination. The CDR3 region has the DNA TGCAGCGTTGGATTCTACAATGAGCAGTTCTTC. Residues: CSVGFYNEQFF.